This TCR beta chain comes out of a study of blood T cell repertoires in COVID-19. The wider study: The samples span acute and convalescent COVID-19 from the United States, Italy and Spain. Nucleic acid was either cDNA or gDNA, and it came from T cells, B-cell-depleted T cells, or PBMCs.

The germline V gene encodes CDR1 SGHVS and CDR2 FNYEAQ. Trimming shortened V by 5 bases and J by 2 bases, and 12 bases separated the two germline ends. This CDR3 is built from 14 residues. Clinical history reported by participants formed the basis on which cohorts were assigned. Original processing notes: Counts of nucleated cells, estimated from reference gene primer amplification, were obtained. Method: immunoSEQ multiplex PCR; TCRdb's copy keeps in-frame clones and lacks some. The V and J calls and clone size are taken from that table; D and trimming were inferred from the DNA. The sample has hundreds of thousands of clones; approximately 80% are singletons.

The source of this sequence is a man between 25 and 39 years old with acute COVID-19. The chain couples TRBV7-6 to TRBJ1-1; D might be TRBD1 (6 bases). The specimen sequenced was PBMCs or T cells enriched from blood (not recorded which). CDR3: CASSQQGTNTEAFF. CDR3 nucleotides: TGTGCCAGCAGCCAACAGGGCACAAACACTGAAGCTTTCTTT. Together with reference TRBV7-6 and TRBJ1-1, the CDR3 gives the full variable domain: GAGVSQSPRYKVTKRGQDVALRCDPISGHVSLYWYRQALGQGPEFLTYFNYEAQQDKSGLPNDRFSAERPEGSISTLTIQRTEQRDSAMYRCASSQQGTNTEAFFGQGTRLTVV.